The 6 T cell receptor beta chains below were found in one sample sequenced in a study of PD-L1 blockade in urothelial cancer. Data came from immunoSEQ multiplex PCR; TCRdb stores just in-frame clones and leaves some out. Here the sample spans roughly 90,000 clones, more than 90% being singletons. The sample consisted of PBMCs, taken around atezolizumab (anti-PD-L1) treatment. These TCRs come from a man aged 55 to 69 with urothelial cancer.

The J gene is TRBJ2-1, the V gene TRBV4-3, with TRBD2 matching over 7 bases. This CDR3 has 20 amino acids. Trimming removed 0 bases from V and 0 bases from J; junction bases left unmatched: 14. In germline, CDR1 is LGHNA, CDR2 YSLEER. The CDR3 DNA reads TGCGCCAGCAGCCAAGACGGGACTAAGGCGTACGGATACTCCTACAATGAGCAGTTCTTC. This translates into CASSQDGTKAYGYSYNEQFF.

The chain combines TRBV19 with TRBJ2-2; TRBD2 aligns across 9 bases. This CDR3 contains 16 residues. Per germline, CDR1 LNHDA and CDR2 SQIVND (reference sequence). V trimming: 6 bases; J trimming: 4 bases; junction bases outside the gene matches: 9. The chain's CDR3 is CASRQPGLAGTGELFF. As DNA, the CDR3 is TGTGCCAGTAGACAACCGGGACTAGCCGGCACCGGGGAGCTGTTTTTT. The variable domain in full, with the rest retrieved from reference TRBV19 and TRBJ2-2, is DGGITQSPKYLFRKEGQNVTLSCEQNLNHDAMYWYRQDPGQGLRLIYYSQIVNDFQKGDIAEGYSVSREKKESFPLTVTSAQKNPTAFYLCASRQPGLAGTGELFFGEGSRLTVL.

The V and J genes are TRBV7-9 and TRBJ2-1; D perhaps matches TRBD2 (6 bases). Trimming stripped 1 base from V and 9 bases from J, with 13 bases between. This CDR3 region has 14 residues. Germline-derived CDR1 and CDR2 are SEHNR and FQNEAQ (reference sequence). CDR3 in DNA: TGTGCCAGCAGCTTAGACGGGAGAGTAAGTGAGCAGTTCTTC. This sequence encodes CASSLDGRVSEQFF.

CDR3 amino acids: CASSEGQYDGYTF. The CDR3 region has the DNA TGTGCCAGCAGTGAGGGACAATATGATGGCTACACCTTC. The gene calls are TRBV6-1 and TRBJ1-2; a possible D gene is TRBD1 (6 bases). This CDR3 has 13 residues. CDR1 MNHNS and CDR2 SASEGT come from the germline V gene. The V and J ends lost 3 bases and 6 bases respectively, with 11 bases between them.

The chain employs TRBV5-4 and TRBJ1-6; the match to TRBD1 covers 8 bases. This CDR3 region has 15 residues. Losses at the gene ends were 0 bases for V and 5 bases for J; bases not matched to a gene: 1. Germline CDR1 reads SGHNT; CDR2 reads YYREEE (reference sequence). CDR3 coding DNA: TGTGCCAGCAGCTTGGGACAGGGGAATAATTCACCCCTCCACTTT. Residues: CASSLGQGNNSPLHF.

The CDR3 loop reads CASSPWSGSGNTIYF. CDR3 sequence (DNA): TGTGCCAGCAGCCCCTGGTCAGGCTCTGGAAACACCATATATTTT. The chain uses TRBV5-6 and TRBJ1-3; D is unresolved. The CDR3 runs to 15 residues. Deletions cut 4 bases from V and 0 bases from J, with 11 bases between. Germline V gives CDR1 SGHDT, CDR2 YYEEEE.